The sequence of this T cell receptor (beta chain) was determined in a study of CD8+ T cells in alopecia areata. As for the study in general: Patients received oral tofacitinib, 5 to 10 mg twice daily, for moderate-to-severe alopecia areata.

RNA was extracted and reverse transcribed into cDNA as the sequencing template. Profiled with immunoSEQ multiplex PCR; TCRdb holds only in-frame clones, not every one. The sample yields about 130,000 clones, 45% to 65% seen once. About this clone: What it binds is unknown.

Study conclusions and caveats: Scalp data also include sequences from resident alphabeta T cells of normal skin. Patients shared TCRs less clearly than mice did, possibly owing to HLA.

Trimming left V 3 bases short and J 2 bases short, with 8 bases between. The CDR3 is 14 residues long. The germline gives CDR1 SGHNT, CDR2 YYREEE (reference sequence). Here the sequenced sample was CD4+ T cells sorted from blood, taken at week 0. The V call is TRBV5-4, the J call TRBJ2-2; tentatively, D is TRBD1 or TRBD2 (5 bases each). This receptor was identified in a human donor with alopecia areata. This chain's CDR3 is CASSWDGNTGELFF. The CDR3 DNA reads TGTGCCAGCAGCTGGGACGGCAACACCGGGGAGCTGTTTTTT.